The 28 T cell receptor beta chains presented below share a single source sample, sequenced in a study of technical replicates of blood from a handful of donors. Assay: immunoSEQ multiplex PCR; the TCRdb copy retains only in-frame clones and omits some. This table has about 82,000 clones, nearly 96% appearing once. Sequenced input: T cells isolated from PBMCs. Receptors originate from a human donor in good health.

The rearrangement uses TRBV7-9 and TRBJ2-1; the match to TRBD1 covers 11 bases. From germline, CDR1 is SEHNR and CDR2 FQNEAQ (reference sequence). The CDR3 length is 16 residues. With 4 bases clipped from V and 9 bases from J, the junction kept 11 bases outside the gene matches. The CDR3 DNA reads TGTGCCAGCAGCTCGGAGGGAGGACAGGGGGCGGGTGAGCAGTTCTTC. This sequence encodes CASSSEGGQGAGEQFF. Combining the CDR3 with reference TRBV7-9 and TRBJ2-1 gives the whole variable domain DTGVSQNPRHKITKRGQNVTFRCDPISEHNRLYWYRQTLGQGPEFLTYFQNEAQLEKSRLLSDRFSAERPKGSFSTLEIQRTEQGDSAMYLCASSSEGGQGAGEQFFGPGTRLTVL.

The chain uses TRBV4-2 and TRBJ2-2; TRBD2 matches at 7 bases. CDR1 and CDR2 from the germline V gene are LGHNA and YNFKEQ. CDR3 length: 15 residues. V gave up 4 bases and J gave up 0 bases; unmatched junction bases: 2. The CDR3 nucleotides are TGTGCCAGCAGCCCCGGGACTACGAACACCGGGGAGCTGTTTTTT. This translates into CASSPGTTNTGELFF.

The chain couples TRBV7-3 to TRBJ2-3; 8 positions agree with TRBD2. The V segment lost 3 bases and the J segment 4 bases; nucleotides outside the gene matches: 6. The germline CDR1 and CDR2 sequences are SGHTA and FQGTGA. The CDR3 sequence is 15 residues long. For the CDR3, the DNA is TGTGCCAGCAGCTTGCAAGGCGGGAGGCCAGATACGCAGTATTTT. This translates into CASSLQGGRPDTQYF.

This chain joins TRBV15 and TRBJ2-6, with D tentatively TRBD2 (6 bases). Trimming stripped 5 bases from V and 4 bases from J, with 12 bases between. Germline lookup yields CDR1 LNHNV and CDR2 YYDKDF (reference sequence). The CDR3 spans 15 residues. The CDR3 protein is CATSPAGYGANVLTF. The CDR3, as DNA: TGTGCCACCAGCCCGGCGGGGTACGGGGCCAACGTCCTGACTTTC.

The rearrangement joins TRBV11-2 to TRBJ2-7; 11 positions match TRBD2. The CDR3 runs to 18 residues. Looked up from germline, CDR1 is SGHAT and CDR2 is FQNNGV. Losses at the gene ends were 2 bases for V and 2 bases for J; bases not matched to a gene: 11. For the CDR3, the DNA is TGTGCCAGCAGCTTACTAGGGACTAGCGGAGCTAAGGCCTACGAGCAGTACTTC. This codes for CASSLLGTSGAKAYEQYF.

The gene calls are TRBV5-1 and TRBJ2-7; 9 bases are a match to TRBD1. The junction had 1 base not matched to a gene; V was cut back by 4 bases and J by 5 bases. CDR1 SGHRS and CDR2 YFSETQ come from the germline V gene. The CDR3 sequence is 12 residues long. The CDR3 coding sequence is TGCGCCAGCAGCCGGACAGGGGACGAGCAGTACTTC. It encodes CASSRTGDEQYF. Filled out from reference TRBV5-1 and TRBJ2-7, the complete variable domain reads KAGVTQTPRYLIKTRGQQVTLSCSPISGHRSVSWYQQTPGQGLQFLFEYFSETQRNKGNFPGRFSGRQFSNSRSEMNVSTLELGDSALYLCASSRTGDEQYFGPGTRLTVT.

In nucleotides, the CDR3 is TGTGCCAGCAGCCTGACAGGGGAAACCTACGAGCAGTACTTC. Encoded protein: CASSLTGETYEQYF. The V gene is TRBV9, the J gene TRBJ2-7; TRBD1 aligns across 8 bases. The CDR3 covers 14 residues. The trim removed 4 bases at V and 2 bases at J, leaving 5 bases unmatched. Germline loops: CDR1 SGDLS, CDR2 YYNGEE. Filled out from reference TRBV9 and TRBJ2-7, the complete variable domain reads DSGVTQTPKHLITATGQRVTLRCSPRSGDLSVYWYQQSLDQGLQFLIQYYNGEERAKGNILERFSAQQFPDLHSELNLSSLELGDSALYFCASSLTGETYEQYFGPGTRLTVT.

The chain couples TRBV13 to TRBJ2-1; 7 bases align to TRBD2. Germline CDR1 reads PRHDT; CDR2 reads FYEKMQ (reference sequence). V lost 2 bases, J lost 10 bases, and 14 bases stayed unmatched. The CDR3 sequence is 16 residues long. CDR3 bases: TGTGCCAGCAGCTTATTCGGGCCGGAGGGAGCGGGGGAGCAGTTCTTC. Translating gives CASSLFGPEGAGEQFF. Full variable domain (remainder filled in from reference TRBV13 and TRBJ2-1): AAGVIQSPRHLIKEKRETATLKCYPIPRHDTVYWYQQGPGQDPQFLISFYEKMQSDKGSIPDRFSAQQFSDYHSELNMSSLELGDSALYFCASSLFGPEGAGEQFFGPGTRLTVL.

The chain is built from TRBV6-4 and TRBJ1-2, with TRBD1 matching 9 bases. CDR3 length equals 15 residues. Per germline, CDR1 MRHNA and CDR2 SNTAGT. Losses at the gene ends were 3 bases for V and 8 bases for J; bases not matched to a gene: 10. The CDR3 DNA sequence: TGTGCCAGCAGTGAGGATCCGGGACAGGGTGGAGGCTACACCTTC. Translation: CASSEDPGQGGGYTF.

The J gene is TRBJ2-4, the V gene TRBV5-6; 7 nucleotides line up with TRBD1. Germline V gene lookup returns CDR1 SGHDT and CDR2 YYEEEE. J was trimmed by 4 bases and V by 3 bases; bases with no gene match: 7. CDR3 length: 15 amino acids. The CDR3, as DNA: TGTGCCAGCAGCTCGCCAACAGGGGTAAAAAACATTCAGTACTTC. Translating gives CASSSPTGVKNIQYF.

This sequence joins TRBV19 and TRBJ1-1, with 10 bases lining up with TRBD1. With 7 bases clipped from V and 7 bases from J, the junction kept 9 bases outside the gene matches. The germline V gene encodes CDR1 LNHDA and CDR2 SQIVND (reference sequence). CDR3 length: 14 amino acids. In DNA, the CDR3 is TGTGCCAGTATAACGACAGGGGGCGGGAGTGAAGCTTTCTTT. This translates into CASITTGGGSEAFF.

The V gene is TRBV7-8, the J gene TRBJ1-4; no reliable D call. V lost 1 base to trimming and J lost 8 bases, with 14 bases between them. This CDR3 spans 15 amino acids. Per the germline V gene, CDR1 is SGHVS and CDR2 is FQNEAQ. Here the CDR3 DNA reads TGTGCCAGCAGCTTAGAGGCCACCGTGAGGGAAAAACTGTTTTTT. Amino acids: CASSLEATVREKLFF.

The rearrangement uses TRBV30 and TRBJ2-2; perhaps TRBD2 as D (6 bases). Germline V lookup: CDR1 GTSNPN, CDR2 SVGIG (reference sequence). Between the trimmed V and J ends, which lost 2 bases and 3 bases, there was a span of 7 bases. The CDR3 extends over 13 amino acids. CDR3 in amino acids: CAWSRRDTGELFF. The CDR3 DNA reads as TGTGCCTGGAGTAGGAGGGACACCGGGGAGCTGTTTTTT.

The chain combines TRBV5-4 with TRBJ2-3, with 12 bases matching TRBD2. Trimming cost V 4 bases and J 0 bases; bases outside gene matches: 3. The CDR3 has 16 amino acids. Germline V gene sequence: CDR1 SGHNT, CDR2 YYREEE (reference sequence). The CDR3 nucleotides are TGTGCCAGCAGCCTCGGACTAGCGGGGAGCACAGATACGCAGTATTTT. This codes for CASSLGLAGSTDTQYF.

The gene calls are TRBV28 and TRBJ2-1; D gene ambiguous. The CDR3 is made up of 14 amino acids. The germline gives CDR1 MDHEN, CDR2 SYDVKM. V was shortened by 5 bases and J by 6 bases, with 14 bases between the two germline ends. CDR3 nucleotides: TGTGCCAGCAGTCCTCCCTATACCCGCAATGAGCAGTTCTTC. Encoded protein: CASSPPYTRNEQFF.

The rearrangement links TRBV19 to TRBJ1-1; the match to TRBD1 covers 7 bases. V shed 6 bases and J 7 bases; nucleotides not matched to a gene: 17. Germline loops: CDR1 LNHDA, CDR2 SQIVND (reference sequence). The CDR3 sequence is 16 residues long. The CDR3: CASRMFPPGQRNEAFF. The CDR3 nucleotides are TGTGCCAGTAGGATGTTCCCTCCGGGACAGAGAAATGAAGCTTTCTTT.

This rearrangement joins TRBV5-6 to TRBJ2-1; 9 bases line up with TRBD2. J gave up 5 bases and V 0 bases, and 6 bases lay outside the gene matches. The CDR3 totals 16 residues. The germline gives CDR1 SGHDT, CDR2 YYEEEE. CDR3 residues: CASSLVWREGHNEQFF. The CDR3 region has the DNA TGTGCCAGCAGCTTGGTCTGGCGGGAGGGCCACAATGAGCAGTTCTTC.

CDR3 DNA sequence: TGTGCCAGCAGCACCTGGACAGGCCAATCCTACAATGAGCAGTTCTTC. Its protein product is CASSTWTGQSYNEQFF. This sequence joins TRBV7-9 and TRBJ2-1, with TRBD1 matching over 7 bases. The CDR3 length is 16 residues. J was trimmed by 1 base and V by 5 bases; bases with no gene match: 8. The germline V gene encodes CDR1 SEHNR and CDR2 FQNEAQ (reference sequence).

Details on this clone: The junction shows a germline mismatch at one end, possibly a read error. This chain joins TRBV9 and TRBJ1-1; D may be TRBD1 (5 bases). Germline V lookup: CDR1 SGDLS, CDR2 YYNGEE. The CDR3 totals 13 residues. Here the CDR3 reads CASSAGSGTKAFF. The CDR3 nucleotides are TGTGCCAGCAGTGCAGGGTCGGGCACTAAAGCTTTCTTT.

The chain recombines TRBV9 with TRBJ1-2, with D unresolved. The CDR3 contains 13 residues. In germline, CDR1 is SGDLS, CDR2 YYNGEE. Trimming cost V 3 bases and J 4 bases, with 10 bases left between them. DNA of the CDR3: TGTGCCAGCAGCGCCGCAGGAGGCTATGGCTACACCTTC. It is translated as CASSAAGGYGYTF.

This clone was seen only once. The J gene is TRBJ1-2, the V gene TRBV16, with 7 bases aligning to TRBD1. The CDR3 totals 12 residues. CDR1 KGHSY and CDR2 FQNENV come from the germline V gene. V was clipped by 4 bases and J by 5 bases; unmatched bases: 1. The CDR3 sequence is CASSRQGYGYTF. For the CDR3, the DNA is TGTGCCAGCAGCCGACAGGGTTATGGCTACACCTTC.

This rearrangement joins TRBV6-5 to TRBJ2-7, with D possibly TRBD1 on 5 matching bases. The length of the CDR3 is 14 residues. V lost 5 bases and J 3 bases, leaving 14 bases between the germline ends. CDR1 MNHEY and CDR2 SVGAGI come from the germline V gene. For the CDR3, the DNA is TGTGCCAGCAGTCATAGGACACGCGACTACGAGCAGTACTTC. This encodes CASSHRTRDYEQYF.

The chain combines TRBV25-1 with TRBJ1-2, with D unresolved. Germline V CDR1 and CDR2: MGHDK, SYGVNS. V shed 3 bases and J shed 9 bases, with 17 bases lying between them. CDR3 length equals 14 residues. CDR3 coding DNA: TGTGCCAGCAGTGACCGCGTCGGGGTTATTCGCTACACCTTC. Translated, it gives CASSDRVGVIRYTF.

The chain recombines TRBV6-5 with TRBJ1-4; tentative D call: TRBD1 (6 bases). The CDR3 covers 14 residues. V shed 4 bases and J shed 7 bases, with 13 bases lying between them. In germline, CDR1 is MNHEY, CDR2 SVGAGI. The CDR3 sequence is CASSSEGVFEKLFF. In DNA form, the CDR3 reads TGTGCCAGCAGTTCCGAGGGGGTTTTTGAAAAACTGTTTTTT.

The J gene is TRBJ2-4, the V gene TRBV5-1, with D possibly being TRBD2 (5 bases). V lost 0 bases, J lost 2 bases, and 6 bases lay in between. The CDR3 runs to 14 residues. Germline CDR1 is SGHRS and CDR2 is YFSETQ. CDR3 sequence reads: CASSLAGTKNIQYF. CDR3 coding DNA: TGCGCCAGCAGCTTGGCGGGAACCAAAAACATTCAGTACTTC.

The rearrangement uses TRBV10-3 and TRBJ1-1; the D gene is possibly TRBD1 (6 bases). The CDR3 has 14 amino acids. Germline V gives CDR1 ENHRY, CDR2 SYGVKD. V was cut by 4 bases and J by 4 bases, with 13 bases left in between. The CDR3 sequence is CAISGQQGFTEAFF. The CDR3 DNA reads as TGTGCCATCAGTGGACAACAGGGTTTCACTGAAGCTTTCTTT.

The CDR3 sequence is CASRTQGARQPQHF. DNA for the CDR3: TGTGCCAGCAGGACCCAGGGGGCGCGTCAGCCCCAGCATTTT. The V call is TRBV2, the J call TRBJ1-5; 8 bases agree with TRBD1. There are 14 residues in the CDR3. The V gene end was trimmed by 6 bases and the J gene end by 6 bases; junction bases not matched to a gene: 7. Per the germline V gene, CDR1 is SNHLY and CDR2 is FYNNEI.

This CDR3 reads CASSLGGGGASADTQYF. DNA for the CDR3: TGCGCCAGCAGCTTGGGAGGCGGCGGGGCTTCAGCAGATACGCAGTATTTT. This sequence joins TRBV5-1 and TRBJ2-3; D possibly corresponds to TRBD2 (6 bases). V was clipped by 0 bases and J by 4 bases, with 18 bases between them. From germline, CDR1 is SGHRS and CDR2 YFSETQ. This CDR3 is 17 amino acids long.